This entry describes one TCR beta chain. Antigen specificity is unknown. RNA transcripts provided the template for amplifying TCR beta CDR3 regions. HTBI primers primed a first-round RT-PCR, and a second-round multiplex PCR followed. TCRdb re-called the multiplex PCR reads through MiXCR, storing one row per CDR3 protein. The sample includes 150,000 to 200,000 distinct CDR3 sequences, roughly 36% seen only once; the top ten take around 9.3%. Clinical symptoms, serum thyroxine, TRAb, thyroid ultrasound and orbital computed tomography formed the basis of diagnosis. The starting material, 10 ml of fresh peripheral blood, provided the PBMCs. The data derive from a study of Graves' ophthalmopathy and Graves' hyperthyroidism. Study background: There was a collection of peripheral blood at initial diagnosis, before any treatment.

CDR3 length: 13 residues. CDR1 is MNHNS and CDR2 is SASEGT in the germline V gene. Unmatched junction bases numbered 7, after V lost 8 bases and J lost 4 bases. Study-level results: Detection in blood was also observed for most expanded thyroid clonotypes above 0.001 frequency.

Sequences were obtained from peripheral blood. The chain uses TRBV6-1 and TRBJ2-7; 8 bases map to TRBD1. This receptor was obtained from a man aged 25-45 years with Graves' ophthalmopathy. CDR3 amino acids: CASGQGLGYEQYF. Here the CDR3 DNA reads TGTGCCAGCGGACAGGGTTTAGGATACGAGCAGTACTTC.